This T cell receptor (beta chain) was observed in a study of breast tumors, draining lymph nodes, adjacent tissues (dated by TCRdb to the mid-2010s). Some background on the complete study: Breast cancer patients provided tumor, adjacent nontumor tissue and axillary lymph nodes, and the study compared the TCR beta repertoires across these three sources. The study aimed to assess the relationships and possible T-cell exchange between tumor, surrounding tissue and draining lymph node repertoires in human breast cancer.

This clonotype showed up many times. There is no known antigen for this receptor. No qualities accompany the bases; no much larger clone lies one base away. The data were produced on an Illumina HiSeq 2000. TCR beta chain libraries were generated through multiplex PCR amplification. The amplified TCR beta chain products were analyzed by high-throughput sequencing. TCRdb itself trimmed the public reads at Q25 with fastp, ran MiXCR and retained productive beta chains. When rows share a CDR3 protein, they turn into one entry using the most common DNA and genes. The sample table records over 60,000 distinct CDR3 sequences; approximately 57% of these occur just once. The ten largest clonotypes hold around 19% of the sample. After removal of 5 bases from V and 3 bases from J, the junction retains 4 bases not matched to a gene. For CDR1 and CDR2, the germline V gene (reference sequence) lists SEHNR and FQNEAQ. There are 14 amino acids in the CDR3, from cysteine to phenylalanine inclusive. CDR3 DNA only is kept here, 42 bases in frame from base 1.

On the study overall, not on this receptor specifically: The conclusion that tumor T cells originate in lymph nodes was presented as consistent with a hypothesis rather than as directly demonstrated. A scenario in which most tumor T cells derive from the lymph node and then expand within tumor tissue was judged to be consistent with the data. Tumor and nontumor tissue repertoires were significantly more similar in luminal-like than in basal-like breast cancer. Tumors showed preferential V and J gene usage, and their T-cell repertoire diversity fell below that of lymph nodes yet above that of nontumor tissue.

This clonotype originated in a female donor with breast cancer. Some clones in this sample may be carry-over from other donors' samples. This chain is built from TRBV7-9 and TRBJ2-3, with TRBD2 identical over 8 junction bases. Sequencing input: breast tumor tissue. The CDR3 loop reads CASSPTGGTDTQYF. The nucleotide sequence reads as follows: TGTGCCAGCAGCCCCACGGGGGGGACAGATACGCAGTATTTT.